Many counts were recorded for the clone carrying this T cell receptor (beta chain). Its antigen is not identified. This entry is derived from a study of identical twins. Study conclusions and caveats: Whereas memory repertoires showed no such difference, abundant cord blood beta clonotypes carried fewer insertions. For out-of-frame alpha sequences shared by twins, low generation probability was in excess.

A template switching step contributed a universal primer site, while unique molecular identifiers were present in the cDNA. TCRdb recomputed calls from the 5' RACE reads with MiXCR, one row per CDR3 protein. The profile shows around 95,000 distinct CDR3 sequences, roughly 6% of them singletons. The V gene's germline CDR1 is MNHEY and CDR2 SMNVEV (reference sequence). CDR3 size: 13 residues. V lost 5 bases and J 5 bases, leaving 9 bases between the germline ends. The chain links TRBV27 to TRBJ2-2; no clear D gene. This clonotype was sampled from a woman aged 50 to 65 in good health. Sequenced input: memory T cells sorted from blood. The CDR3 reads CASSLRTTGELFF. Here the CDR3 DNA reads TGTGCCAGCAGTCTGCGAACAACCGGGGAGCTGTTTTTT.